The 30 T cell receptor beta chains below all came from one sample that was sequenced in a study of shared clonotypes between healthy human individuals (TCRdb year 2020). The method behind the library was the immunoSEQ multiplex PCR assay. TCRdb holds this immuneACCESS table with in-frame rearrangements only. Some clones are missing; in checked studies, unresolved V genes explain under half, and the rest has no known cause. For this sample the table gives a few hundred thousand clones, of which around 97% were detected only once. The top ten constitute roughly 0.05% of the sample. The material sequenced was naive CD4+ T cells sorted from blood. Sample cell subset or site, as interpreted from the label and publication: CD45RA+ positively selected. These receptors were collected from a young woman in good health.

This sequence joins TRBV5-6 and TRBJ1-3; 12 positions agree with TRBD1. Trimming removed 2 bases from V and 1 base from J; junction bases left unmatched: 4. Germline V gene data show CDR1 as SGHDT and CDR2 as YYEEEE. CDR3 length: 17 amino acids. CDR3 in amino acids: CASSLPGQGASGNTIYF. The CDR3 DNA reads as TGTGCCAGCAGCTTACCGGGACAGGGGGCTTCTGGAAACACCATATATTTT.

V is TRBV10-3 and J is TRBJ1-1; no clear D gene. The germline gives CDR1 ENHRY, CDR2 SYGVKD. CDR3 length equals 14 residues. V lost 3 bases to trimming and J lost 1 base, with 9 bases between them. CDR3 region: CAISESPGNTEAFF. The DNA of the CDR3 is TGTGCCATCAGTGAATCGCCCGGGAACACTGAAGCTTTCTTT.

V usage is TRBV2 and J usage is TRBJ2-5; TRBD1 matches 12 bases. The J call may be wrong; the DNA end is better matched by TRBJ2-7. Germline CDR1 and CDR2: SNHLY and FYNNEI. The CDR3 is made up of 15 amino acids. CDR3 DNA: TGTGCCAGCAGTGATTGGGACAGGGGGCATTACGAGCAGTACTTC. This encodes CASSDWDRGHYEQYF.

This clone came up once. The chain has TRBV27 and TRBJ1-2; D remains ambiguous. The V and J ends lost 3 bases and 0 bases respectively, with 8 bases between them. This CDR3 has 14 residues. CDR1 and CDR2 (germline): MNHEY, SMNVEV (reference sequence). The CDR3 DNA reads TGTGCCAGCAGTTTCCGGTACGCTAACTATGGCTACACCTTC. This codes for CASSFRYANYGYTF.

CDR3 in DNA: TGTGCCAGCAGTTTAAGGACTAGCGGGAGTCCGGAGTTCTTC. Encoded protein: CASSLRTSGSPEFF. The chain employs TRBV28 and TRBJ2-1; 13 bases agree with TRBD2. CDR1 and CDR2 (germline): MDHEN, SYDVKM. With V trimmed by 2 bases and J by 14 bases, 6 bases remained unmatched. The CDR3 has 14 residues.

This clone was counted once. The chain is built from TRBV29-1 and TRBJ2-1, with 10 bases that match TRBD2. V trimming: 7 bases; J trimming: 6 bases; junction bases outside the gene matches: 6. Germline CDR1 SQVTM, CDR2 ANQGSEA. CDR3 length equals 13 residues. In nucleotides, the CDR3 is TGCAGCGCACGGACTAGCGGTTCCAATGAGCAGTTCTTC. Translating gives CSARTSGSNEQFF.

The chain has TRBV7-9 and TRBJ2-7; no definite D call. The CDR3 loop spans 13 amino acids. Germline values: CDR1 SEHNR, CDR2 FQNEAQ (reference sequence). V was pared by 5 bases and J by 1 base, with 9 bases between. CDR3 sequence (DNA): TGTGCCAGCAGCCAATCGAGGTCCTACGAGCAGTACTTC. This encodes CASSQSRSYEQYF.

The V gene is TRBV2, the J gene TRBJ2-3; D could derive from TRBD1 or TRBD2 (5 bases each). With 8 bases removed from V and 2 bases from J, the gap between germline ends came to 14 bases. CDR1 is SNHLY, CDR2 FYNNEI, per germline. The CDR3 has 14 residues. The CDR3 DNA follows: TGTGCCAGCTGGGGACCCGGGGACACAGATACGCAGTATTTT. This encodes CASWGPGDTDTQYF.

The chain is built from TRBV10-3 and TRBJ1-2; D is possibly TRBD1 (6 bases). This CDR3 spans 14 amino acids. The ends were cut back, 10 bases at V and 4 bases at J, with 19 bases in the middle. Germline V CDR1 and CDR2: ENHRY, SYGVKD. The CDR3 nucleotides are TGTGCCACACAATCCCGGGGGGCGGGCTATGGCTACACCTTC. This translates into CATQSRGAGYGYTF.

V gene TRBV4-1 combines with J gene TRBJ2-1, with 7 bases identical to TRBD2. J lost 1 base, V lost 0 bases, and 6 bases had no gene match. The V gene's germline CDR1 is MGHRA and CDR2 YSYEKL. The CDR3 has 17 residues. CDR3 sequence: CASSQELAGASYNEQFF. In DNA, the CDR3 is TGCGCCAGCAGCCAAGAACTGGCGGGAGCATCCTACAATGAGCAGTTCTTC.

Written as DNA, the CDR3 is TGTGCCAGTGACAGGATCTACGAGCAGTACTTC. It codes for CASDRIYEQYF. The chain uses TRBV2 and TRBJ2-7; a possible D gene is TRBD1 (6 bases). CDR1 and CDR2 from the germline V gene are SNHLY and FYNNEI. The CDR3 contains 11 residues. Trimming removed 9 bases at V and 3 bases at J, with 9 bases between.

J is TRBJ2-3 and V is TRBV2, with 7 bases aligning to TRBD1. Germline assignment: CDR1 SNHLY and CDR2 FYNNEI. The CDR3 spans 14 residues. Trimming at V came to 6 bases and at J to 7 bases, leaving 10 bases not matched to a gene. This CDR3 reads CASRTGSLENTQYF. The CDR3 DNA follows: TGTGCCAGCAGGACAGGGTCTCTGGAGAATACGCAGTATTTT.

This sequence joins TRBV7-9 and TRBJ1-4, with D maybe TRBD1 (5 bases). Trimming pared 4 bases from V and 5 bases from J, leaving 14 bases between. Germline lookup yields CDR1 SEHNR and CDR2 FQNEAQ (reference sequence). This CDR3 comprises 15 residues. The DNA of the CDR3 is TGTGCCAGCAGCTCCAGGCGGGGGGGGAATGAAAAACTGTTTTTT. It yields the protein CASSSRRGGNEKLFF.

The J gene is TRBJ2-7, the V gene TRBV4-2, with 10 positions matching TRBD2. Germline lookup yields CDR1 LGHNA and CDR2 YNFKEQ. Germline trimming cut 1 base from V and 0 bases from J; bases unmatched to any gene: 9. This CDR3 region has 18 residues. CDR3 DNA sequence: TGTGCCAGCAGCCAAGGAGGGTATAGCGGGAGGCCCTCCTACGAGCAGTACTTC. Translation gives CASSQGGYSGRPSYEQYF.

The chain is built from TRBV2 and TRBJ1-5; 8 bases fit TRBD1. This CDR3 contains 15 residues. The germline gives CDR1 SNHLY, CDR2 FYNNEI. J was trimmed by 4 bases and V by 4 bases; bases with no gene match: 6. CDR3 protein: CASSADRAPNQPQHF. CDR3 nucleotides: TGTGCCAGCAGTGCGGACAGGGCTCCTAATCAGCCCCAGCATTTT.

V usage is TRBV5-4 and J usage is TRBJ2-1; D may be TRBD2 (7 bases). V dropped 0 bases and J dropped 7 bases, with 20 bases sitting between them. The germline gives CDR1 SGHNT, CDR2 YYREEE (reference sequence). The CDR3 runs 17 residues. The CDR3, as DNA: TGTGCCAGCAGCTTGGCCCCGGGGGGCCCACTGGGAAATGAGCAGTTCTTC. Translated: CASSLAPGGPLGNEQFF. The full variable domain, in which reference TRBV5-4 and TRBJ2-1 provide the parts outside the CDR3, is ETGVTQSPTHLIKTRGQQVTLRCSSQSGHNTVSWYQQALGQGPQFIFQYYREEENGRGNFPPRFSGLQFPNYSSELNVNALELDDSALYLCASSLAPGGPLGNEQFFGPGTRLTVL.

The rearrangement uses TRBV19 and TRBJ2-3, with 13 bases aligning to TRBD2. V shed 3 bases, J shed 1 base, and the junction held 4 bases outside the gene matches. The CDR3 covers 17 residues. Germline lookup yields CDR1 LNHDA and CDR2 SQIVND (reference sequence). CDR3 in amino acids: CASSIQGLAGGTDTQYF. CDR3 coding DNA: TGTGCCAGTAGTATCCAAGGACTAGCGGGAGGCACAGATACGCAGTATTTT.

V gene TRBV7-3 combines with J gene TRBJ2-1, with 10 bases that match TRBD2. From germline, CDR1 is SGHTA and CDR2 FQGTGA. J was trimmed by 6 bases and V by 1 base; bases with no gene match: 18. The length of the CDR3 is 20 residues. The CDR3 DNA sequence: TGTGCCAGCAGCTTAAACCCCGGACTAGCGGCCATAAAAGCGGGCAATGAGCAGTTCTTC. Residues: CASSLNPGLAAIKAGNEQFF.

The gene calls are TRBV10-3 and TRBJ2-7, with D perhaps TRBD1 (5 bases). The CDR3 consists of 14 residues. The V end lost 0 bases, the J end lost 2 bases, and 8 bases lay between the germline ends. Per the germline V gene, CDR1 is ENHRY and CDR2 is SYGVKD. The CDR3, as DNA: TGTGCCATCAGTGAGTCCACAGGAGCCTACGAGCAGTACTTC. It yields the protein CAISESTGAYEQYF.

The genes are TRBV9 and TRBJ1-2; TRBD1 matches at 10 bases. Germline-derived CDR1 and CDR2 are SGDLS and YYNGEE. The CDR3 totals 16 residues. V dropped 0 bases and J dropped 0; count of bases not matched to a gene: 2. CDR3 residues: CASSVGGQGANYGYTF. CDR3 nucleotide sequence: TGTGCCAGCAGCGTAGGTGGACAGGGGGCTAACTATGGCTACACCTTC.

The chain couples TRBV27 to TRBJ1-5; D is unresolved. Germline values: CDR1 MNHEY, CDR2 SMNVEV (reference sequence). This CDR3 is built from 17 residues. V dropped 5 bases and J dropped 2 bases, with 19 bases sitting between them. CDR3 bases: TGTGCCAGCAGTCCCCGGGGATGGTATGGGGGCAATCAGCCCCAGCATTTT. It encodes CASSPRGWYGGNQPQHF.

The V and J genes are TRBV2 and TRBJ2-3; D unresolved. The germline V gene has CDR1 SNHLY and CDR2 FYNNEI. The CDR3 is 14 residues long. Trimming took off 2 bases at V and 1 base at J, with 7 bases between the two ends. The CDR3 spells CASSENQRTDTQYF. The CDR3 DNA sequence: TGTGCCAGCAGTGAAAACCAACGCACAGATACGCAGTATTTT.

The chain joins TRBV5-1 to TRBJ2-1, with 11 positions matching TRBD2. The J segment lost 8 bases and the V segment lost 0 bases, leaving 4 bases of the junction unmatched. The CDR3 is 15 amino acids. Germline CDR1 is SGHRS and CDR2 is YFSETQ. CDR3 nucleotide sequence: TGCGCCAGCAGCTTGGTAGCGGGAGGGCCACATGAGCAGTTCTTC. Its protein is CASSLVAGGPHEQFF.

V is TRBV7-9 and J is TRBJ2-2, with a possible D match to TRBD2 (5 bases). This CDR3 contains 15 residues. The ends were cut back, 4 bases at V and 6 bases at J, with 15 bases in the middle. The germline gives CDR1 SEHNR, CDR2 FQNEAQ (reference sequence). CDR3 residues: CASSSPAGLSGELFF. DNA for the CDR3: TGTGCCAGCAGCTCTCCCGCTGGACTGTCCGGGGAGCTGTTTTTT.

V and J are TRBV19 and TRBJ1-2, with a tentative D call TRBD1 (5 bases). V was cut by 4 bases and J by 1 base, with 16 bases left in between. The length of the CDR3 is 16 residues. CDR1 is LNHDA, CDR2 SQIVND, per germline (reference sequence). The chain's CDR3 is CASSSGRAQDNYGYTF. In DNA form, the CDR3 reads TGTGCCAGTAGTAGTGGCAGGGCACAAGATAACTATGGCTACACCTTC.

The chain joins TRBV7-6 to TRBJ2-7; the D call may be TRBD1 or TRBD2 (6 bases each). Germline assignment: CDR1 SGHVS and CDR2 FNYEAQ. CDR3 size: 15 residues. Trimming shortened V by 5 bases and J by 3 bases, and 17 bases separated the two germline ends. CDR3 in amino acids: CASSRGGLEIYEQYF. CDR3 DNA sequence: TGTGCCAGCAGCCGAGGGGGACTCGAGATCTACGAGCAGTACTTC. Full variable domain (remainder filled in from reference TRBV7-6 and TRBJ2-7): GAGVSQSPRYKVTKRGQDVALRCDPISGHVSLYWYRQALGQGPEFLTYFNYEAQQDKSGLPNDRFSAERPEGSISTLTIQRTEQRDSAMYRCASSRGGLEIYEQYFGPGTRLTVT.

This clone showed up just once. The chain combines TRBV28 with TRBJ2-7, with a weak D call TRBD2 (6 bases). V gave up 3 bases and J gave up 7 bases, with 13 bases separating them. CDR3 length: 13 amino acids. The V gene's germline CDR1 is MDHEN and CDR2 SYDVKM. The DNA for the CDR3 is TGTGCCAGCAGTTTGGGTAGCGGTAGGGAGCAGTACTTC. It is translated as CASSLGSGREQYF.

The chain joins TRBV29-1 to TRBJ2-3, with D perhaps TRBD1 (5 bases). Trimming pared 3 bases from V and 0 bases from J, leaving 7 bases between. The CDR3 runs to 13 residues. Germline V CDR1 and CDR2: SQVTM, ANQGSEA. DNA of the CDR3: TGCAGCGTTGATCAGGGCAGCACAGATACGCAGTATTTT. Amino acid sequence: CSVDQGSTDTQYF.

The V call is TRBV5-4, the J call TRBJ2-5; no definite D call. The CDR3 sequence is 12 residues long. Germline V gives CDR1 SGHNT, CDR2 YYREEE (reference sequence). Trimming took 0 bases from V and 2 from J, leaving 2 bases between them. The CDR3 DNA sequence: TGTGCCAGCAGCTTGGGTCAAGAGACCCAGTACTTC. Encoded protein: CASSLGQETQYF.

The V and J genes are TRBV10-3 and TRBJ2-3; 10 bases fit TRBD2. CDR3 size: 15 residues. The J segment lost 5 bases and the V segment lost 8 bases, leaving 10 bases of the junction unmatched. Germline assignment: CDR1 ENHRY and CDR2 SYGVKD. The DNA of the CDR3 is TGTGCCATCGGGACTAGCGTCGGAGTTGTAGATACGCAGTATTTT. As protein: CAIGTSVGVVDTQYF.